The sequence of this T cell receptor (beta chain) was determined in a study of CD8 T cells in ankylosing spondylitis. Study conclusions and caveats: Blood from ankylosing spondylitis patients appeared to carry a characteristic roughly 8-variant TCR beta motif.

In the case of this clonotype: Antigen specificity is unknown.

TCRdb reprocessed the 5' RACE reads with MiXCR, giving one entry per CDR3 protein. The sample consists of around 770,000 distinct CDR3 sequences, around 17% of them appearing once. The CDR3 has 19 residues. V shed 3 bases and J shed 2 bases, with 23 bases lying between them. Germline V CDR1 and CDR2: MNHEY, SMNVEV (reference sequence). The sample taken for sequencing was blood, either unsorted or a sorted T cell fraction (not recorded which). The V gene is TRBV27, the J gene TRBJ2-1; D is perhaps TRBD2 (6 bases). This sequence originates from a male donor with ankylosing spondylitis. As DNA, the CDR3 is TGTGCCAGCAGTTTCTACCGATTATCCGGGACTGCCACCTACAATGAGCAGTTCTTC. Encoded protein: CASSFYRLSGTATYNEQFF.